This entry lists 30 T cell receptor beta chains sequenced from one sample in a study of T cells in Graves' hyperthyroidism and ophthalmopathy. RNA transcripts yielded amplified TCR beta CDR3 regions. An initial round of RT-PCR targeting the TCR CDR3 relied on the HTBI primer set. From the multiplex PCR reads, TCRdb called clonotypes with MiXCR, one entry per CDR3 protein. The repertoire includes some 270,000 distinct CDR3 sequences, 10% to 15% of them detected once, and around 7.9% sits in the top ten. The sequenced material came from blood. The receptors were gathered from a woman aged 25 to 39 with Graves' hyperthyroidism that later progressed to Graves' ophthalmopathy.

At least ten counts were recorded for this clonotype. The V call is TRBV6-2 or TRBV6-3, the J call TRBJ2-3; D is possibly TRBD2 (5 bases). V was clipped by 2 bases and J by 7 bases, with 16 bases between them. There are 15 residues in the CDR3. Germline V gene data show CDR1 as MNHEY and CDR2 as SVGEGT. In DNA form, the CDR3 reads TGTGCCAGCAGTTACGAGTCCGCGGGCCTTAATACGCAGTATTTT. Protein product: CASSYESAGLNTQYF.

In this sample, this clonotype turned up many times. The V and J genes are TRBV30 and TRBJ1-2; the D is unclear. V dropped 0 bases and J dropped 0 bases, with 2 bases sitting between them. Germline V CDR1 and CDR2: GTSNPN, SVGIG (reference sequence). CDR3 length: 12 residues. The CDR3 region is CAWSVSNYGYTF. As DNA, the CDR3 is TGTGCCTGGAGTGTCTCTAACTATGGCTACACCTTC.

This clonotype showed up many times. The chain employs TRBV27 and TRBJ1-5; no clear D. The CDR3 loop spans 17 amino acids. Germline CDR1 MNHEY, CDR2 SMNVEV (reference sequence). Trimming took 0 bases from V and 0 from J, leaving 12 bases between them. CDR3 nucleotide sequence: TGTGCCAGCAGTTTATCGGGGTGGTACAGTAGCAATCAGCCCCAGCATTTT. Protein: CASSLSGWYSSNQPQHF.

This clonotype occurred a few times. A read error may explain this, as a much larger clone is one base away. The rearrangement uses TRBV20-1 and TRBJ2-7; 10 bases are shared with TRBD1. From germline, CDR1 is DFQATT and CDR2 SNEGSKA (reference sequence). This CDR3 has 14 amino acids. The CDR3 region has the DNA TGCGGTGCTAACCGACAGGGGGCGCGCGACGAGCAGTACTTC. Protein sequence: CGANRQGARDEQYF.

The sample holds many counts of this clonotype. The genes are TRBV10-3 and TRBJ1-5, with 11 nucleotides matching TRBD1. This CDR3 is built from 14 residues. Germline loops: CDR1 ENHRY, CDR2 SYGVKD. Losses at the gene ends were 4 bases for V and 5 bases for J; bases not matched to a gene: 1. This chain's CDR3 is CAISGTGGDQPQHF. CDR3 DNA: TGTGCCATCAGTGGGACAGGGGGCGATCAGCCCCAGCATTTT.

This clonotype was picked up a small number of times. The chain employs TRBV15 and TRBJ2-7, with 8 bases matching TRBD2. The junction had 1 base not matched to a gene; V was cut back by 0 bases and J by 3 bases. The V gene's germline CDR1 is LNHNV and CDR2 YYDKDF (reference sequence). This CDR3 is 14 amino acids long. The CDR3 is CATSREGTSYEQYF. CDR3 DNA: TGTGCCACCAGCAGAGAAGGGACTAGCTACGAGCAGTACTTC. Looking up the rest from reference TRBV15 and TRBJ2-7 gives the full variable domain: DAMVIQNPRYQVTQFGKPVTLSCSQTLNHNVMYWYQQKSSQAPKLLFHYYDKDFNNEADTPDNFQSRRPNTSFCFLDIRSPGLGDTAMYLCATSREGTSYEQYFGPGTRLTVT.

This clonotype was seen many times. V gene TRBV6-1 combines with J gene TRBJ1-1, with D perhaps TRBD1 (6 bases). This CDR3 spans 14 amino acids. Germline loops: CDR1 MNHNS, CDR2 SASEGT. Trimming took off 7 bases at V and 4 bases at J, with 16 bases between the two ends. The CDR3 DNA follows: TGTGCCAGCACCCAACAGGGATATTTCACTGAAGCTTTCTTT. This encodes CASTQQGYFTEAFF.

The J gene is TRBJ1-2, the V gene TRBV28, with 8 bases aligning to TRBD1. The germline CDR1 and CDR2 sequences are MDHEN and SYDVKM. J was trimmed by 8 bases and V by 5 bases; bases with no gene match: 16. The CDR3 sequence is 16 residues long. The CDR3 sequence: CASSPGQGISGGGYTF. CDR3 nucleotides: TGTGCCAGCAGTCCCGGACAGGGCATCTCCGGGGGGGGCTACACCTTC.

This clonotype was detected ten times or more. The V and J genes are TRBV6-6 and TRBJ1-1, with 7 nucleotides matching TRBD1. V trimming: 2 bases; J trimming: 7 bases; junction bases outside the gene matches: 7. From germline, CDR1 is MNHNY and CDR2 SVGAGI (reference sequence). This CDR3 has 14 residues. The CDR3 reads CASSYADRAGEAFF. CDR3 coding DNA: TGTGCCAGCAGTTACGCCGACAGGGCCGGTGAAGCTTTCTTT.

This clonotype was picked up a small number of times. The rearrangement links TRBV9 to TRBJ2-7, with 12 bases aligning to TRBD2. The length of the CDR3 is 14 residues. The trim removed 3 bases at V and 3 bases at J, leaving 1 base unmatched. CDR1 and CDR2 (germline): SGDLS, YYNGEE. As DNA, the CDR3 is TGTGCCAGCAGCGAGACTAGCGGGAGCTACGAGCAGTACTTC. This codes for CASSETSGSYEQYF.

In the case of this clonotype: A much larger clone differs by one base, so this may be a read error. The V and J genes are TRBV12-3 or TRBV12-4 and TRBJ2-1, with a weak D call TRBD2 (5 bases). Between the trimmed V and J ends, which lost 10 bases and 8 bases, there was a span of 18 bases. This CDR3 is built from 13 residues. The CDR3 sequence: CANTLGGSHEQFF. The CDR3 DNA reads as TGTGCCAACACTTTGGGTGGGAGTCATGAGCAGTTCTTC.

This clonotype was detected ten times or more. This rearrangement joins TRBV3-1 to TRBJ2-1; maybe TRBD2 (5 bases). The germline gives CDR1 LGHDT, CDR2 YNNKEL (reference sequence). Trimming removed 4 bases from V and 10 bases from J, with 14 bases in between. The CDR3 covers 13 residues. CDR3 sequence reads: CASSLSSGAEQFF. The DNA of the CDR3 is TGTGCCAGCAGCCTCTCCAGCGGAGCCGAGCAGTTCTTC.

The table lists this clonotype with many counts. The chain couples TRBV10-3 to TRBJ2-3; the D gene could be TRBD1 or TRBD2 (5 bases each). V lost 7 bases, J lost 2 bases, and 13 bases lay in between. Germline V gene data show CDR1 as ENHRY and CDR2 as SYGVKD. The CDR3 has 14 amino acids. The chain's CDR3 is CAITALGDTDTQYF. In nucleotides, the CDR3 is TGTGCCATCACTGCCCTGGGGGACACAGATACGCAGTATTTT.

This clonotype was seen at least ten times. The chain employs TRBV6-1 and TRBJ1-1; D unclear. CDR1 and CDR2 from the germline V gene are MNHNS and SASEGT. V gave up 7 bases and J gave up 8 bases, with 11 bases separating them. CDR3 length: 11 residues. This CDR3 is CASTNGPEAFF. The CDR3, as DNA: TGTGCCAGCACCAATGGCCCCGAAGCTTTCTTT.

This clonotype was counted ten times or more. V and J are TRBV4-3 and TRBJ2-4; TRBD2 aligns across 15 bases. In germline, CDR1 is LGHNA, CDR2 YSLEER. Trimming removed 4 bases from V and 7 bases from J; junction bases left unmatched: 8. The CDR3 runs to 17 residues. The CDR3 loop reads CASSRSGLAGGANIQYF. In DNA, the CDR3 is TGCGCCAGCAGCCGCTCGGGACTAGCGGGAGGTGCGAACATTCAGTACTTC.

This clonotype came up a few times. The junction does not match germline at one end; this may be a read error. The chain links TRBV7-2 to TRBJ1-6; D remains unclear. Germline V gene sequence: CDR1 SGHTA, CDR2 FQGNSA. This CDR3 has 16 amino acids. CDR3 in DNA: TGTGCCGGCAGCCCGGATCCGGGTTTTTATAATTCACCCCTCCACTTT. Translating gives CAGSPDPGFYNSPLHF.

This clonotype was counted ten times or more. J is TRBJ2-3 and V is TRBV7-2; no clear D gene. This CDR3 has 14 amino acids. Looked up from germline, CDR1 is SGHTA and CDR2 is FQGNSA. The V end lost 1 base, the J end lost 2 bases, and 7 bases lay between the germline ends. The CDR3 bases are TGTGCCAGCAGCTTAGACAGTGACACAGATACGCAGTATTTT. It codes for CASSLDSDTDTQYF.

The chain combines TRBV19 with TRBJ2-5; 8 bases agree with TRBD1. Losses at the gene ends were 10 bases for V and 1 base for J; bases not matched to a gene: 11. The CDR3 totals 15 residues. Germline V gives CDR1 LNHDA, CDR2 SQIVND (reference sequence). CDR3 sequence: CATTGTGSLQETQYF. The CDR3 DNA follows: TGTGCCACTACCGGGACAGGAAGTCTCCAAGAGACCCAGTACTTC. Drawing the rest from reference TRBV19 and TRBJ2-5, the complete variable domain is DGGITQSPKYLFRKEGQNVTLSCEQNLNHDAMYWYRQDPGQGLRLIYYSQIVNDFQKGDIAEGYSVSREKKESFPLTVTSAQKNPTAFYLCATTGTGSLQETQYFGPGTRLLVL.

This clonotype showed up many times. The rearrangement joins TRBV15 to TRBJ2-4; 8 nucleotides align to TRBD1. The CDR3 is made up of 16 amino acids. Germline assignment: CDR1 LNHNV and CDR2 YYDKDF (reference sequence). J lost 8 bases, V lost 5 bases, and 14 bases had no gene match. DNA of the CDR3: TGTGCCACCAGCCCCAGGGACAGGACCCCGTCCGACATTCAGTACTTC. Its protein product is CATSPRDRTPSDIQYF. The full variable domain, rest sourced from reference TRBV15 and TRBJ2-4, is DAMVIQNPRYQVTQFGKPVTLSCSQTLNHNVMYWYQQKSSQAPKLLFHYYDKDFNNEADTPDNFQSRRPNTSFCFLDIRSPGLGDTAMYLCATSPRDRTPSDIQYFGAGTRLSVL.

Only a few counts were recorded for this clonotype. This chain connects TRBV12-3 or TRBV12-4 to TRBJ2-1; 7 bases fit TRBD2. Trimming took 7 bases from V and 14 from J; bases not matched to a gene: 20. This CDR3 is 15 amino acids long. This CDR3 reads CASTLGGSSASGEFF. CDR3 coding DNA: TGTGCCAGCACCCTCGGGGGGTCTAGCGCCTCTGGGGAGTTCTTC.

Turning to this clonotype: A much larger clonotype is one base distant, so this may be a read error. The CDR3 nucleotides read TGTGCCAGCAGTAACCGACTAGCGGGATCCACAGATAGGCAGTATTTT. Residues: CASSNRLAGSTDRQYF. V gene TRBV28 combines with J gene TRBJ2-3; 11 bases map to TRBD2. The CDR3 consists of 16 residues. Germline CDR1 is MDHEN and CDR2 is SYDVKM.

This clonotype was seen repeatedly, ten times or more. Here the CDR3 reads CASSEPLGQGQETQYF. DNA for the CDR3: TGTGCCAGCAGTGAACCCTTGGGGCAGGGCCAAGAGACCCAGTACTTC. The rearrangement links TRBV12-3 or TRBV12-4 to TRBJ2-5; possibly TRBD1 for D (5 bases). Trimming stripped 5 bases from V and 1 base from J, with 17 bases between. The CDR3 spans 16 residues.

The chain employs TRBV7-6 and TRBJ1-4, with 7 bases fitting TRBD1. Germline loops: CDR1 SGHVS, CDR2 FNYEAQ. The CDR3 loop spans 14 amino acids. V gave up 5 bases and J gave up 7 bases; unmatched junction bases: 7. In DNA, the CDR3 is TGTGCCAGCAGCATGACAGGGATGGGTGAAAAACTGTTTTTT. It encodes CASSMTGMGEKLFF.

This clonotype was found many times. The CDR3 sequence: CASSYPREDEQFF. As DNA, the CDR3 is TGTGCCAGCAGTTACCCTCGGGAGGATGAGCAGTTCTTC. The chain recombines TRBV6-2 or TRBV6-3 with TRBJ2-1; 7 bases are a match to TRBD2. The CDR3 covers 13 residues. With 2 bases clipped from V and 8 bases from J, the junction kept 3 bases outside the gene matches. Per the germline V gene, CDR1 is MNHEY and CDR2 is SVGEGT.

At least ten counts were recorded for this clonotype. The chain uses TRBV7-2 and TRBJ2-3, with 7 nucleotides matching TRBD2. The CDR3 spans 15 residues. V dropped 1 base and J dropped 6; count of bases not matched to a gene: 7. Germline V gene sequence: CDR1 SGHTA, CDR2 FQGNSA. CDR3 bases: TGTGCCAGCAGCTTAGGTACGGGAGCGGGGGATACGCAGTATTTT. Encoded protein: CASSLGTGAGDTQYF.

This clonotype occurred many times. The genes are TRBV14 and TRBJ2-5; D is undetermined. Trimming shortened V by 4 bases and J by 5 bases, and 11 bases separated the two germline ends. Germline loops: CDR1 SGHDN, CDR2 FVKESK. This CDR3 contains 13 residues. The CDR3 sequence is CASSPRRGETQYF. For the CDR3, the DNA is TGTGCCAGCAGCCCAAGACGTGGGGAGACCCAGTACTTC.

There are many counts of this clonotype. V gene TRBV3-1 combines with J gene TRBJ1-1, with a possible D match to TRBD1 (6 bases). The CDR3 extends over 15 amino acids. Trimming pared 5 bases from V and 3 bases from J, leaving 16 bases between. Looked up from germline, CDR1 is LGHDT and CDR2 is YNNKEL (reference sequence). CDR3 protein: CASSLTGGMDTEAFF. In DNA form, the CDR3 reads TGTGCCAGCAGCTTGACAGGAGGGATGGACACTGAAGCTTTCTTT.

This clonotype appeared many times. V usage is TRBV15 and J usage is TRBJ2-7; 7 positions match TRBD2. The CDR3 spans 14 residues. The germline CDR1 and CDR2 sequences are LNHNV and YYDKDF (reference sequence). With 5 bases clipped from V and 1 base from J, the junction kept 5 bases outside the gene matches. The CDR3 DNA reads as TGTGCCACCAGCCCAGCGGGACTTTCCTACGAGCAGTACTTC. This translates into CATSPAGLSYEQYF.

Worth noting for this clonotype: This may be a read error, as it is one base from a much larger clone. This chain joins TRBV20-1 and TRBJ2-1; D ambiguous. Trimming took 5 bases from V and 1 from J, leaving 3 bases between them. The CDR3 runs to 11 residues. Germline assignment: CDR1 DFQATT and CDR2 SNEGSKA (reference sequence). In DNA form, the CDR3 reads TGCAGTGCTGGGTCCTACAATGAGCAGTTCTTC. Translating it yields CSAGSYNEQFF.

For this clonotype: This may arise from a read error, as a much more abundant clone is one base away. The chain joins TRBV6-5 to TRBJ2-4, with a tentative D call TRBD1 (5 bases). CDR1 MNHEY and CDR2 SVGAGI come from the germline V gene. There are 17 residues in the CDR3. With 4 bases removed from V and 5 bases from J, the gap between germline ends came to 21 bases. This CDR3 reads CASSSLLGDSAENIQYF. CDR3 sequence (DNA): TGTGCCAGCAGTTCCCTTCTAGGGGATTCGGCCGAAAACATTCAGTACTTC.